This is a list of T cell receptor beta chains from one sample in a study of Ad26.COV2.S vaccination and SARS-CoV-2 variants. Method: immunoSEQ multiplex PCR; TCRdb's copy keeps in-frame clones and lacks some. The table has under 550,000 clones, roughly 90% seen once. Specimen: peripheral blood, collected in a trial of Ad26.COV2.S vaccine versus placebo. These receptor sequences come from a person aged 18 to 65 who received the Ad26.COV2.S COVID-19 vaccine or a placebo. Both conserved end residues are part of each CDR3. A D gene is named only where the DNA matches it firmly. Clone size is given for some rows only: seen once, a few or many times, or a class if the clone is expanded.

j_gene: TRBJ2-7; v_gene: TRBV28; abundance: -; d_gene: -; CDR3aa: CASRATRTAEQYF; CDR3nt: TGTGCCAGCAGAGCTACAAGGACAGCCGAGCAGTACTTC
j_gene: TRBJ1-2; v_gene: TRBV27; abundance: -; d_gene: TRBD1; CDR3aa: CASSEGAKGYGGYTF; CDR3nt: TGTGCCAGCAGTGAGGGGGCGAAGGGCTATGGAGGCTACACCTTC
j_gene: TRBJ2-6; v_gene: TRBV6-4; abundance: -; d_gene: -; CDR3aa: CASSDLDSNSGANVLTF; CDR3nt: TGTGCCAGCAGTGATCTCGACAGCAACTCTGGGGCCAACGTCCTGACTTTC
j_gene: TRBJ2-1; v_gene: TRBV9; abundance: -; d_gene: -; CDR3aa: CASSEQGTSYNEQFF; CDR3nt: TGTGCCAGCAGCGAGCAAGGGACCTCCTACAATGAGCAGTTCTTC
j_gene: TRBJ2-1; v_gene: TRBV11-1; abundance: -; d_gene: TRBD2; CDR3aa: CASSLSGGLYNEQFF; CDR3nt: TGTGCCAGCAGCCTAAGCGGGGGCCTCTACAATGAGCAGTTCTTC
j_gene: TRBJ2-5; v_gene: TRBV30; abundance: -; d_gene: TRBD2; CDR3aa: CAWSGAGGYQETQYF; CDR3nt: TGTGCCTGGAGTGGGGCCGGGGGGTACCAAGAGACCCAGTACTTC
j_gene: TRBJ2-6; v_gene: TRBV7-3; abundance: -; d_gene: -; CDR3aa: CASSRVRTGLSGANVLTF; CDR3nt: TGTGCCAGCAGCCGAGTGAGAACAGGACTCTCTGGGGCCAACGTCCTGACTTTC
j_gene: TRBJ2-5; v_gene: TRBV30; abundance: once; d_gene: TRBD2; CDR3aa: CAWRPGLAGLETQYF; CDR3nt: TGTGCCTGGCGACCGGGACTAGCGGGGTTGGAGACCCAGTACTTC
j_gene: TRBJ2-4; v_gene: TRBV30; abundance: -; d_gene: TRBD2; CDR3aa: CAWNLGLAGEIQYF; CDR3nt: TGTGCCTGGAATCTGGGGCTAGCGGGTGAAATTCAGTACTTC
j_gene: TRBJ1-2; v_gene: TRBV4-3; abundance: -; d_gene: TRBD1; CDR3aa: CASSQQTGNDYGYTF; CDR3nt: TGCGCCAGCAGCCAACAGACAGGGAACGACTATGGCTACACCTTC
j_gene: TRBJ2-7; v_gene: TRBV10-3; abundance: once; d_gene: -; CDR3aa: CAISALSEQYF; CDR3nt: TGTGCCATCAGTGCCCTCTCCGAGCAGTACTTC
j_gene: TRBJ2-3; v_gene: TRBV27; abundance: -; d_gene: TRBD2; CDR3aa: CASSLGGGIDTQYF; CDR3nt: TGTGCCAGCAGTTTAGGCGGGGGGATAGATACGCAGTATTTT
j_gene: TRBJ1-1; v_gene: TRBV19; abundance: -; d_gene: -; CDR3aa: CASSTPGKGRAEAFF; CDR3nt: TGTGCCAGTAGTACGCCGGGGAAGGGAAGGGCTGAAGCTTTCTTT
j_gene: TRBJ2-7; v_gene: TRBV7-9; abundance: -; d_gene: TRBD1; CDR3aa: CASSHGQARPYEQYF; CDR3nt: TGTGCCAGCAGCCACGGACAGGCAAGGCCCTACGAGCAGTACTTC
j_gene: TRBJ2-5; v_gene: TRBV28; abundance: once; d_gene: -; CDR3aa: CASSFGTPNRETQYF; CDR3nt: TGTGCCAGCAGTTTCGGGACTCCGAACCGAGAGACCCAGTACTTC
j_gene: TRBJ2-1; v_gene: TRBV3-1/TRBV3-2; abundance: -; d_gene: -; CDR3aa: CASSQDTVGVLQFF; CDR3nt: TGTGCCAGCAGCCAAGATACGGTCGGGGTCTTGCAGTTCTTC
j_gene: TRBJ2-2; v_gene: TRBV28; abundance: -; d_gene: -; CDR3aa: CASSAPGRRNTGELFF; CDR3nt: TGTGCCAGCAGTGCCCCCGGCCGGAGGAACACCGGGGAGCTGTTTTTT
j_gene: TRBJ1-2; v_gene: TRBV6-6; abundance: few; d_gene: -; CDR3aa: CASTISTGTYGYTF; CDR3nt: TGTGCCAGCACAATCTCAACGGGGACCTATGGCTACACCTTC
j_gene: TRBJ2-7; v_gene: TRBV7-2; abundance: -; d_gene: -; CDR3aa: CASSLAGVSEQYF; CDR3nt: TGTGCCAGCAGCTTAGCAGGCGTCAGCGAGCAGTACTTC
j_gene: TRBJ1-5; v_gene: TRBV19; abundance: -; d_gene: TRBD1; CDR3aa: CASSTGQVSNQPQHF; CDR3nt: TGTGCCAGTAGTACGGGACAGGTTAGCAATCAGCCCCAGCATTTT
j_gene: TRBJ1-2; v_gene: TRBV4-3; abundance: -; d_gene: -; CDR3aa: CASSQDRGSGYTF; CDR3nt: TGCGCCAGCAGCCAGGATCGGGGTTCTGGCTACACCTTC
j_gene: TRBJ2-2; v_gene: TRBV12-5; abundance: -; d_gene: -; CDR3aa: CASGHTRGELFF; CDR3nt: TGTGCTAGTGGACATACTCGTGGGGAGCTGTTTTTT
j_gene: TRBJ2-7; v_gene: TRBV19; abundance: -; d_gene: -; CDR3aa: CASSIRDRSYEQYF; CDR3nt: TGTGCCAGTAGTATCAGGGACCGATCCTACGAGCAGTACTTC
j_gene: TRBJ2-7; v_gene: TRBV28; abundance: -; d_gene: -; CDR3aa: CASSIGQGNYEQYF; CDR3nt: TGTGCCAGCAGTATCGGACAAGGGAACTACGAGCAGTACTTC
j_gene: TRBJ1-3; v_gene: TRBV5-1; abundance: -; d_gene: TRBD1; CDR3aa: CASSGQAGNTIYF; CDR3nt: TGCGCCAGCAGCGGACAGGCGGGAAACACCATATATTTT
j_gene: TRBJ2-1; v_gene: TRBV19; abundance: -; d_gene: -; CDR3aa: CASSSSGTNNEQFF; CDR3nt: TGTGCCAGTAGTTCCTCCGGGACCAACAATGAGCAGTTCTTC
j_gene: TRBJ2-1; v_gene: TRBV5-5; abundance: -; d_gene: -; CDR3aa: CASSLGQDEQFF; CDR3nt: TGTGCCAGCAGCTTGGGACAAGATGAGCAGTTCTTC
j_gene: TRBJ1-5; v_gene: TRBV18; abundance: -; d_gene: -; CDR3aa: CASSTEYNQPQHF; CDR3nt: TGTGCCAGCTCGACCGAATACAATCAGCCCCAGCATTTT
j_gene: TRBJ2-1; v_gene: TRBV24-1; abundance: -; d_gene: -; CDR3aa: CATSDGSEWGTYNEQFF; CDR3nt: TGTGCCACCAGTGATGGATCAGAGTGGGGGACCTACAATGAGCAGTTCTTC
j_gene: TRBJ2-7; v_gene: TRBV19; abundance: -; d_gene: -; CDR3aa: CASSTAGQSTYEQYF; CDR3nt: TGTGCCAGTAGCACAGCCGGGCAGTCCACCTACGAGCAGTACTTC
j_gene: TRBJ2-7; v_gene: TRBV4-1; abundance: -; d_gene: TRBD1; CDR3aa: CASSQQGAYEQYF; CDR3nt: TGCGCCAGCAGCCAGCAGGGGGCCTACGAGCAGTACTTC